The clone carrying this TCR beta chain turned up a few times. The target antigen is unknown. With the library built for alpha chains, this beta chain is off target and its frequency is not meaningful. This specimen belongs to a study of spatial heterogeneity in lung cancer. Study at large: Tumor-region TCR transcript counts correlated strongly with a T cell module score from matched bulk RNA-seq. Broader study findings: The number of expanded tumor alpha and beta chains correlated with mutation number. When ubiquitous and regional expanded TCRs were counted, their numbers tracked ubiquitous and regional nonsynonymous mutations, respectively.

V shed 6 bases and J 4 bases; nucleotides not matched to a gene: 5. Germline V lookup: CDR1 MNHEY, CDR2 SVGAGI. The CDR3 is 13 amino acids. This sample's time point: sample taken at primary tumor resection. The donors comprised approximately 72 untreated early-stage non-small cell lung cancer patients. Sequencing of whole RNA from tumor, nontumor lung or frozen PBMC involved no sorting. MiXCR, run by TCRdb on the 5' RACE reads, gives a single entry per CDR3 protein. The data hold fewer than 2,000 distinct CDR3 sequences, with more than 8.5% observed a single time. Here the sequenced sample was lung tumor tissue, taken at surgery. The rearrangement links TRBV6-5 to TRBJ1-1, with 7 positions matching TRBD1. This sequence was found in a female donor with early-stage non-small cell lung cancer. For the CDR3, the DNA is TGTGCCAGCAGACAATCAGGGGGCACTGAAGCTTTCTTT. This codes for CASRQSGGTEAFF.